This T cell receptor beta chain is drawn from a study of CD8+CD57+ T cells in acquired aplastic anemia. In the study overall: CD4+ and CD8+ cells, once sorted, gave DNA averaging about 3 ug.

The germline gives CDR1 DFQATT, CDR2 SNEGSKA (reference sequence). Between the trimmed V and J ends, which lost 0 bases and 8 bases, there was a span of 5 bases. The length of the CDR3 is 11 residues. Using genomic DNA as the template, TCR beta VDJ and CDR3 profiling was carried out. TCRdb re-called the reads with MiXCR, one entry per CDR3 protein. The table records around 150,000 distinct CDR3 sequences, around 45% of them present only once. Study conclusions and caveats: Significant differences in CD8+ Simpson's diversity were not observed between patients and controls. The number of CD8+ CDR3 sequences shared by patients and controls was approximately 30.

Many counts were recorded for this clonotype. No antigen is known for it. The gene calls are TRBV20-1 and TRBJ2-1, with D perhaps TRBD2 (5 bases). This receptor was taken from a human donor in good health. Material: sorted CD4+, CD8+, or CD8+CD57+ T cells (not recorded which) from PBMCs. CDR3 in amino acids: CSARERDEQFF. The DNA for the CDR3 is TGCAGTGCTAGAGAGCGGGATGAGCAGTTCTTC.